This TCR beta chain was retrieved from a study of response to subunit inactivated influenza vaccine. Whole-study results and caveats: The authors suggested that few new T cells are recruited per seasonal influenza vaccination.

MiXCR, applied by TCRdb to the RT-PCR reads, yields one record per CDR3 protein. The repertoire has roughly 780,000 distinct CDR3 sequences, roughly 20% of them found once; the top ten carry roughly a tenth. The CDR3 totals 17 residues. Germline V gene data show CDR1 as MNHEY and CDR2 as SVGAGI. As to this clonotype: Its antigen is unknown. One junction end does not reproduce the germline sequence, and a read error may be involved.

This receptor was identified in a man between 45 and 60 years old who received an inactivated influenza vaccine. This sequence joins TRBV6-5 and TRBJ2-7; 10 positions match TRBD2. Sequenced here: PBMCs from blood, sampled less than 6 days after vaccination. CDR3 sequence (DNA): TGTGCCTGCAGTTACTCGACCAGCGGGAGGGCCCCCTACGAGCAGTACTTC. This codes for CACSYSTSGRAPYEQYF.